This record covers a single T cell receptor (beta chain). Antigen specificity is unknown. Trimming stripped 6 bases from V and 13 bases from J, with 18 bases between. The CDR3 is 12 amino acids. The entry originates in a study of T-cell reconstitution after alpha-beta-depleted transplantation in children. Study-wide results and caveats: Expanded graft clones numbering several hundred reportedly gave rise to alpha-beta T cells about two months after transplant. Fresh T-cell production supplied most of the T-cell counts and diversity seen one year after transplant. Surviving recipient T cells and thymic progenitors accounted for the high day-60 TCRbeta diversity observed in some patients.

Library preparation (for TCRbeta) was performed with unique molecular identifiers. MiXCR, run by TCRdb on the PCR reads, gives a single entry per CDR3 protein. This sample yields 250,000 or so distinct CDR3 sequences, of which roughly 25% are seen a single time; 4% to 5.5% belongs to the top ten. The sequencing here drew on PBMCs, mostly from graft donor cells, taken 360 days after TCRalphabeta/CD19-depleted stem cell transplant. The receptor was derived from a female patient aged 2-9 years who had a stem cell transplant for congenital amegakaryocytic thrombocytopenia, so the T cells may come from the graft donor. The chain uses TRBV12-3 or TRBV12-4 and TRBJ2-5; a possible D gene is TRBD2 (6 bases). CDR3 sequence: CASRALTGVPYF. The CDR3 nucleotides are TGTGCCAGCAGAGCGTTGACGGGGGTCCCGTACTTC.